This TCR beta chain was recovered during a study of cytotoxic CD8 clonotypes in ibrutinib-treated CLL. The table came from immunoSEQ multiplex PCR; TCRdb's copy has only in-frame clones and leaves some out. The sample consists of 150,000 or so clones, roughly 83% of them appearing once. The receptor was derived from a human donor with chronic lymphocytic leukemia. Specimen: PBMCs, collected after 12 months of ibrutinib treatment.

CDR3 DNA sequence: TGTGCCAGCAGTCTAAAGACAGGGACCTACAATGAGCAGTTCTTC. It encodes CASSLKTGTYNEQFF. The chain links TRBV27 to TRBJ2-1; 7 bases fit TRBD1. The CDR3 is 15 residues long. The germline CDR1 and CDR2 sequences are MNHEY and SMNVEV (reference sequence). With V trimmed by 5 bases and J by 2 bases, 6 bases remained unmatched.